This TCR beta chain was retrieved from a study of shared clonotypes between healthy human individuals. There are 13 residues in the CDR3. With 8 bases removed from V and 4 bases from J, the gap between germline ends came to 15 bases. The germline V gene encodes CDR1 MNHEY and CDR2 SMNVEV (reference sequence). Clones were sequenced by immunoSEQ multiplex PCR, and TCRdb holds only the in-frame ones, with some missing. This table has roughly 100,000 clones, around 64% appearing once. This clone was recorded only once. The specimen was memory CD8+ T cells sorted from blood. Subset described: CD45RO+ cells pooled with CCR7-negative TemRA cells. The chain combines TRBV27 with TRBJ2-7; TRBD2 might be the D (6 bases). This TCR was recovered from a woman in her 30s in good health. The CDR3 loop reads CASAKAGYYEQYF. CDR3 DNA: TGTGCCAGCGCCAAAGCGGGTTATTACGAGCAGTACTTC.